Listed here are 32 T cell receptor beta chains from one sample, sequenced in a study of a mutant IDH1 vaccine in newly diagnosed glioma. Described time point: week 23, last vaccination. Each dose delivered 300 ug of mutant IDH1 20-mer peptide subcutaneously with imiquimod. Assay: immunoSEQ multiplex PCR; the TCRdb copy retains only in-frame clones and omits some. The data contain roughly 43,000 clones, about 81% of them singletons. These receptors lack a known antigen. Sequencing used PBMCs, obtained from a glioma patient whose treatment included an IDH1 peptide vaccine. These receptors came from a young woman with glioma. Some clones in this sample may be carry-over from other donors' samples.

V usage is TRBV5-1 and J usage is TRBJ1-6, with a weak D call TRBD1 (6 bases). Trimming shortened V by 4 bases and J by 9 bases, and 20 bases separated the two germline ends. There are 16 residues in the CDR3. Germline V gives CDR1 SGHRS, CDR2 YFSETQ. The CDR3 nucleotides read TGCGCCAGCAGCGTTGACGGGGTCGGACAGAGTTCACCCCTCCACTTT. Its translation: CASSVDGVGQSSPLHF. Full variable domain (outside the CDR3, taken from reference TRBV5-1 and TRBJ1-6): KAGVTQTPRYLIKTRGQQVTLSCSPISGHRSVSWYQQTPGQGLQFLFEYFSETQRNKGNFPGRFSGRQFSNSRSEMNVSTLELGDSALYLCASSVDGVGQSSPLHFGNGTRLTVT.

The V gene is TRBV5-1, the J gene TRBJ1-4, with unresolved D. Germline CDR1 SGHRS, CDR2 YFSETQ. The V gene lost 2 bases and the J gene lost 0 bases, with 8 bases spanning the gap. The CDR3 loop spans 15 amino acids. DNA of the CDR3: TGCGCCAGCAGCTTTTTGGGAGCAACTAATGAAAAACTGTTTTTT. Its protein product is CASSFLGATNEKLFF.

The V and J genes are TRBV19 and TRBJ1-1; D may be TRBD1 (5 bases). The CDR3 is made up of 15 amino acids. Trimming took 2 bases from V and 1 from J, leaving 11 bases between them. CDR1 is LNHDA and CDR2 is SQIVND in the germline V gene (reference sequence). The CDR3, as DNA: TGTGCCAGTAGTATATCCGGGACGGAGAACACTGAAGCTTTCTTT. Translation gives CASSISGTENTEAFF.

The chain joins TRBV9 to TRBJ2-3, with D maybe TRBD2 (6 bases). CDR1 and CDR2 (germline): SGDLS, YYNGEE. The V end lost 0 bases, the J end lost 3 bases, and 11 bases lay between the germline ends. This CDR3 region has 15 residues. The CDR3, as DNA: TGTGCCAGCAGCGTAGATGGGCGGGGAACAGATACGCAGTATTTT. It yields the protein CASSVDGRGTDTQYF.

The J gene is TRBJ1-3, the V gene TRBV11-2; a weak D match, TRBD1 (6 bases). The V end was cut by 1 base, the J end by 2 bases, with 9 bases between. Germline loops: CDR1 SGHAT, CDR2 FQNNGV. CDR3 length: 15 amino acids. The CDR3 spells CASSLGTVAGNTIYF. DNA for the CDR3: TGTGCCAGCAGCTTAGGGACAGTAGCTGGAAACACCATATATTTT.

CDR3 residues: CASSVWDRGNSPLHF. The CDR3 DNA is TGTGCCAGCAGCGTATGGGACAGGGGTAATTCACCCCTCCACTTT. The chain combines TRBV9 with TRBJ1-6; TRBD1 matches 10 bases. J gave up 6 bases and V 1 base, and 1 base lay outside the gene matches. Germline-derived CDR1 and CDR2 are SGDLS and YYNGEE. This CDR3 is built from 15 residues.

The chain employs TRBV19 and TRBJ2-7, with 7 nucleotides matching TRBD2. Trimming at V came to 4 bases and at J to 5 bases, leaving 8 bases not matched to a gene. Germline V CDR1 and CDR2: LNHDA, SQIVND (reference sequence). The CDR3 has 14 residues. This CDR3 reads CASSSGSLLDEQYF. In nucleotides, the CDR3 is TGTGCCAGTAGTAGCGGGAGTTTGTTGGACGAGCAGTACTTC. Filled out from reference TRBV19 and TRBJ2-7, the complete variable domain reads DGGITQSPKYLFRKEGQNVTLSCEQNLNHDAMYWYRQDPGQGLRLIYYSQIVNDFQKGDIAEGYSVSREKKESFPLTVTSAQKNPTAFYLCASSSGSLLDEQYFGPGTRLTVT.

V gene TRBV18 combines with J gene TRBJ2-1; D gene unclear. The CDR3 length is 13 residues. Germline V gene lookup returns CDR1 KGHSH and CDR2 LQKENI. Trimming left V 4 bases short and J 0 bases short, with 4 bases between. DNA for the CDR3: TGTGCCAGCTCACTGGGCTCCTACAATGAGCAGTTCTTC. Its translation: CASSLGSYNEQFF.

The chain uses TRBV7-3 and TRBJ2-5; the D is unclear. In germline, CDR1 is SGHTA, CDR2 FQGTGA. The CDR3 totals 15 residues. V shed 1 base and J shed 2 bases, with 11 bases lying between them. As DNA, the CDR3 is TGTGCCAGCAGCTTAATTCCCTCACCTCAAGAGACCCAGTACTTC. It is translated as CASSLIPSPQETQYF.

J is TRBJ1-5 and V is TRBV7-6; 7 bases are a match to TRBD1. This CDR3 is built from 16 residues. The germline V gene encodes CDR1 SGHVS and CDR2 FNYEAQ. The V segment lost 1 base and the J segment 2 bases; nucleotides outside the gene matches: 5. This CDR3 is CASSLVAGQGNQPQHF. CDR3 bases: TGTGCCAGCAGCTTAGTTGCTGGACAGGGCAATCAGCCCCAGCATTTT.

The rearrangement uses TRBV5-1 and TRBJ2-7; TRBD2 might be the D (5 bases). CDR1 and CDR2 (germline): SGHRS, YFSETQ. The CDR3 is 14 amino acids. V lost 4 bases to trimming and J lost 0 bases, with 11 bases between them. CDR3 DNA: TGCGCCAGCAGCGCTGCGGGCACCTCCTACGAGCAGTACTTC. Translated, it gives CASSAAGTSYEQYF.

This chain joins TRBV5-6 and TRBJ1-1; D is perhaps TRBD1 (5 bases). Germline CDR1 is SGHDT and CDR2 is YYEEEE. V lost 2 bases and J lost 10, with 18 bases in between. The CDR3 spans 14 residues. CDR3 amino acids: CASSFRQRGEVAFF. The CDR3, as DNA: TGTGCCAGCAGCTTCCGCCAGAGAGGGGAGGTAGCTTTCTTT.

The rearrangement joins TRBV6-1 to TRBJ1-1; possible D gene TRBD1, 5 bases. Germline V gives CDR1 MNHNS, CDR2 SASEGT. The CDR3 length is 14 residues. The ends were cut back, 5 bases at V and 5 bases at J, with 15 bases in the middle. The CDR3 region has the DNA TGTGCCAGCAGTCCATTCTCGGGGGGGACTGAAGCTTTCTTT. Translation: CASSPFSGGTEAFF.

This chain uses TRBV7-2 with TRBJ2-1; D not resolved. Looked up from germline, CDR1 is SGHTA and CDR2 is FQGNSA. The CDR3 is 13 amino acids. Between the trimmed V and J ends, which lost 4 bases and 5 bases, there was a span of 9 bases. CDR3 nucleotide sequence: TGTGCCAGCAGCTCCCTCCTTGACAATGAGCAGTTCTTC. Translated: CASSSLLDNEQFF.

This clone was seen a few times. The chain joins TRBV5-1 to TRBJ1-1; tentative D call: TRBD1 (6 bases). The V gene's germline CDR1 is SGHRS and CDR2 YFSETQ. The CDR3 covers 12 residues. Between the trimmed V and J ends, which lost 0 bases and 8 bases, there was a span of 8 bases. In nucleotides, the CDR3 is TGCGCCAGCAGCTTGGACCAGGGGGAAGCTTTCTTT. Translation: CASSLDQGEAFF.

This clone was seen a single time. The J gene is TRBJ1-5, the V gene TRBV6-4; unclear D gene. Trimming pared 0 bases from V and 4 bases from J, leaving 4 bases between. Germline V gene lookup returns CDR1 MRHNA and CDR2 SNTAGT. The CDR3 sequence is 13 residues long. In DNA, the CDR3 is TGTGCCAGCAGTGACTCCGAAAATCAGCCCCAGCATTTT. It specifies CASSDSENQPQHF.

The rearrangement uses TRBV28 and TRBJ1-5, with 10 bases aligning to TRBD1. V was clipped by 5 bases and J by 9 bases; unmatched bases: 10. The CDR3 spans 15 residues. The germline gives CDR1 MDHEN, CDR2 SYDVKM. The CDR3 loop reads CASSEGQGGQPPQHF. The CDR3 nucleotides are TGTGCCAGCAGTGAAGGACAGGGGGGCCAACCGCCCCAGCATTTT.

This clone was observed once. V and J are TRBV6-1 and TRBJ2-1; D is undetermined. Germline loops: CDR1 MNHNS, CDR2 SASEGT. CDR3 length: 15 amino acids. V was pared by 7 bases and J by 5 bases, with 18 bases between. The CDR3 nucleotides read TGTGCCAGCATTCCCATGGGGTTGTGGGACAATGAGCAGTTCTTC. Its translation: CASIPMGLWDNEQFF.

V usage is TRBV9 and J usage is TRBJ2-2; 12 bases fit TRBD1. In germline, CDR1 is SGDLS, CDR2 YYNGEE. V shed 3 bases and J 6 bases; nucleotides not matched to a gene: 9. The CDR3 totals 17 residues. The CDR3 bases are TGTGCCAGCAGCGAGGTATCCGGGACAGGGGGCCCCGGGGAGCTGTTTTTT. Translating gives CASSEVSGTGGPGELFF.

The V call is TRBV20-1, the J call TRBJ1-2, with D perhaps matching TRBD1 (6 bases). CDR1 and CDR2 (germline): DFQATT, SNEGSKA (reference sequence). There are 11 residues in the CDR3. The V gene lost 5 bases and the J gene lost 7 bases, with 11 bases spanning the gap. For the CDR3, the DNA is TGCAGTGCTTACCACAGGGTTGGCTACACCTTC. The encoded protein is CSAYHRVGYTF.

The rearrangement uses TRBV5-1 and TRBJ2-5; TRBD2 matches at 7 bases. J was trimmed by 5 bases and V by 0 bases; bases with no gene match: 10. Germline V gives CDR1 SGHRS, CDR2 YFSETQ. The CDR3 sequence is 16 residues long. The CDR3 sequence is CASSLVGLEGWETQYF. CDR3 nucleotide sequence: TGCGCCAGCAGCTTGGTTGGACTAGAGGGTTGGGAGACCCAGTACTTC.

The rearrangement links TRBV11-2 to TRBJ1-1; 9 bases match TRBD1. The CDR3 has 15 residues. The germline V gene has CDR1 SGHAT and CDR2 FQNNGV. The V and J ends lost 2 bases and 1 base, in that order; junction bases with no gene match: 2. CDR3 DNA: TGTGCCAGCAGCTTAACGGGACAGGGGAACACTGAAGCTTTCTTT. As protein: CASSLTGQGNTEAFF.

The chain uses TRBV7-9 and TRBJ2-7; no reliable D call. V dropped 1 base and J dropped 3 bases, with 10 bases sitting between them. This CDR3 comprises 14 residues. CDR1 is SEHNR and CDR2 is FQNEAQ in the germline V gene (reference sequence). The CDR3: CASSLEFGYYEQYF. Written as DNA, the CDR3 is TGTGCCAGCAGCTTAGAGTTTGGGTACTACGAGCAGTACTTC.

This chain connects TRBV5-6 to TRBJ2-4, with unresolved D. The CDR3 covers 15 residues. V shed 0 bases and J shed 0 bases, with 7 bases lying between them. Germline values: CDR1 SGHDT, CDR2 YYEEEE. The CDR3 nucleotides read TGTGCCAGCAGCTTGGATGCCTTAGCCAAAAACATTCAGTACTTC. Its protein product is CASSLDALAKNIQYF.

The chain recombines TRBV4-1 with TRBJ2-1; TRBD2 might be the D (6 bases). The CDR3 sequence is 14 residues long. Germline loops: CDR1 MGHRA, CDR2 YSYEKL. V lost 5 bases, J lost 8 bases, and 16 bases lay in between. The CDR3 nucleotides are TGCGCCAGCAGCTGGCGGGAAGGAGGGGATGAGCAGTTCTTC. The encoded protein is CASSWREGGDEQFF.

The chain links TRBV13 to TRBJ2-5; 10 bases align to TRBD1. V lost 0 bases and J lost 5; bases outside the gene matches: 3. CDR1 is PRHDT and CDR2 is FYEKMQ in the germline V gene (reference sequence). The CDR3 is 15 residues long. CDR3 amino acids: CASSLGTGGRETQYF. CDR3 DNA: TGTGCCAGCAGCTTAGGGACAGGGGGCAGGGAGACCCAGTACTTC.

The chain employs TRBV2 and TRBJ1-4; the D gene is possibly TRBD1 (5 bases). Trimming pared 6 bases from V and 4 bases from J, leaving 18 bases between. Germline V CDR1 and CDR2: SNHLY, FYNNEI. There are 16 residues in the CDR3. The CDR3 sequence: CASSPPLGALNEKLFF. The CDR3 DNA is TGTGCCAGCAGCCCTCCCCTCGGGGCCCTTAATGAAAAACTGTTTTTT.

The genes are TRBV18 and TRBJ1-1; no reliable D call. The CDR3 length is 13 residues. Deletions cut 0 bases from V and 5 bases from J, with 7 bases between. Germline-derived CDR1 and CDR2 are KGHSH and LQKENI. CDR3 sequence (DNA): TGTGCCAGCTCACCACCCCAAAGGACTGAAGCTTTCTTT. Protein product: CASSPPQRTEAFF.

The chain carries TRBV12-5 and TRBJ2-1; 8 bases fit TRBD2. The trim removed 6 bases at V and 6 bases at J, leaving 4 bases unmatched. The V gene's germline CDR1 is LGHNT and CDR2 FRNRAP. This CDR3 has 13 amino acids. This chain's CDR3 is CASGLGLVNEQFF. The CDR3, as DNA: TGTGCTAGTGGGCTGGGACTAGTCAATGAGCAGTTCTTC. The entire variable domain, with the rest obtained from reference TRBV12-5 and TRBJ2-1, is as follows: DARVTQTPRHKVTEMGQEVTMRCQPILGHNTVFWYRQTMMQGLELLAYFRNRAPLDDSGMPKDRFSAEMPDATLATLKIQPSEPRDSAVYFCASGLGLVNEQFFGPGTRLTVL.

The genes are TRBV7-2 and TRBJ1-2, with 8 bases that match TRBD1. V was pared by 7 bases and J by 4 bases, with 8 bases of the junction left unmatched. The germline gives CDR1 SGHTA, CDR2 FQGNSA. This CDR3 region has 14 residues. The CDR3 nucleotides read TGTGCCAGCAAGCGGACAGGGTTCCTCTATGGCTACACCTTC. Translated, it gives CASKRTGFLYGYTF.

V is TRBV9 and J is TRBJ2-7; unclear D gene. V lost 1 base and J lost 5, with 10 bases in between. The CDR3 sequence is 13 residues long. Per germline, CDR1 SGDLS and CDR2 YYNGEE. The CDR3 sequence is CASSVQINNEQYF. CDR3 nucleotides: TGTGCCAGCAGCGTACAGATTAACAACGAGCAGTACTTC.

Worth noting for this clone: Mismatch with germline at one junction end may stem from a read error. V and J are TRBV7-2 and TRBJ1-3, with D hard to call. The length of the CDR3 is 15 residues. Germline CDR1 reads SGHTA; CDR2 reads FQGNSA. For the CDR3, the DNA is TGTGCCAGCAGCTTAGCAAGGCTCTCTGGAAGCACCATATATTTT. Translated, it gives CASSLARLSGSTIYF.